A single sample gave rise to the 8 T cell receptor beta chains below, sequenced in a study of monozygotic twins with inflammatory bowel disease. No DNA is given; TCRdb re-called the 5' RACE reads and lists each CDR3 protein once. Its listing shows more than 350,000 distinct CDR3 sequences. Sequencing was done on a sample of blood. These receptors were obtained from a human donor with ulcerative colitis or Crohn's disease, or a healthy co-twin of an affected twin (not recorded which).

CDR3 residues: CASSLSWGAADTQYF. V and J are TRBV7-2 and TRBJ2-3; the TRBD1 assignment by TCRdb is unverifiable without DNA. Germline V gene sequence: CDR1 SGHTA, CDR2 FQGNSA. The CDR3 runs to 15 residues.

The V and J genes are TRBV27 and TRBJ2-3; TCRdb lists TRBD2, though no DNA is available to test this call. Germline V lookup: CDR1 MNHEY, CDR2 SMNVEV (reference sequence). The CDR3 sequence is 16 residues long. The CDR3 protein is CASSSGLAGYADTQYF.

V usage is TRBV27 and J usage is TRBJ2-4. The length of the CDR3 is 13 residues. Per the germline V gene, CDR1 is MNHEY and CDR2 is SMNVEV (reference sequence). This CDR3 reads CASSLVAKNIQYF.

The chain has TRBV18 and TRBJ1-2; TCRdb selects TRBD1, and the lack of DNA leaves this call unchecked. CDR1 is KGHSH and CDR2 is LQKENI in the germline V gene. CDR3 length: 14 amino acids. The CDR3 spells CASARGDSPYGYTF. The whole variable domain, filled in from reference TRBV18 and TRBJ1-2, reads NAGVMQNPRHLVRRRGQEARLRCSPMKGHSHVYWYRQLPEEGLKFMVYLQKENIIDESGMPKERFSAEFPKEGPSILRIQQVVRGDSAAYFCASARGDSPYGYTFGSGTRLTVV.

This chain links TRBV4-1 with TRBJ2-1; checking the TCRdb D call of TRBD1 is not possible without DNA. The CDR3 sequence is 15 residues long. CDR1 and CDR2 (germline): MGHRA, YSYEKL. CDR3 sequence reads: CASSRGTDSYNEQFF.

The chain joins TRBV10-3 to TRBJ1-4. This CDR3 is built from 12 residues. Germline loops: CDR1 ENHRY, CDR2 SYGVKD. CDR3 amino acids: CATREANEKLFF.

The chain combines TRBV12-3 or TRBV12-4 with TRBJ2-2; there is no DNA to check the TCRdb D call of TRBD1. This CDR3 has 15 residues. The CDR3 sequence: CASSGVRGNTGELFF.

The CDR3 reads CSVVVAAKNIQYF. The rearrangement joins TRBV29-1 to TRBJ2-4. CDR3 length: 13 amino acids. Germline assignment: CDR1 SQVTM and CDR2 ANQGSEA.